The rows below give T cell receptor beta chains drawn from one sample of a study of CD8+ T cells in alopecia areata. Clones were read by immunoSEQ multiplex PCR, and TCRdb kept only the in-frame ones, dropping some. Of approximately 180,000 clones listed, around 63% were seen once; the top ten hold more than 1.5%. Sequenced material: CD4+ T cells sorted from blood, taken at week 0. These TCRs come from a human donor with alopecia areata. CDR3s include the opening cysteine and the closing phenylalanine or tryptophan. Each record gives: V gene, clone size, J gene, D gene, CDR3 protein, CDR3 DNA. D genes are given only for firm matches. The listing skips clone size in some rows; elsewhere it reads once, few, many or a size class.

V: TRBV7-2
size: .
J: TRBJ1-5
D: .
CDR3: CASSLGQTLNQPQHF
DNA: TGTGCCAGCAGCTTAGGACAGACCCTAAATCAGCCCCAGCATTTT

V: TRBV7-9
size: few
J: TRBJ2-3
D: TRBD2
CDR3: CASALLAGGRADTQYF
DNA: TGTGCCAGCGCCCTTCTAGCGGGGGGGCGAGCAGATACGCAGTATTTT

V: TRBV6-4
size: once
J: TRBJ2-7
D: TRBD1
CDR3: CASSIETGVAYEQYF
DNA: TGTGCCAGCAGTATAGAGACAGGGGTGGCCTACGAGCAGTACTTC

V: TRBV14
size: few
J: TRBJ1-2
D: .
CDR3: CASSRLGEGSRYGYTF
DNA: TGTGCCAGCAGCCGACTCGGAGAGGGGTCCCGCTATGGCTACACCTTC

V: TRBV5-1
size: .
J: TRBJ1-1
D: .
CDR3: CASSLTVMNTEAFF
DNA: TGCGCCAGCAGCTTGACAGTGATGAACACTGAAGCTTTCTTT

V: TRBV6-6
size: .
J: TRBJ2-5
D: .
CDR3: CASSYGQETQYF
DNA: TGTGCCAGCAGTTACGGTCAGGAGACCCAGTACTTC

V: TRBV25-1
size: .
J: TRBJ2-3
D: .
CDR3: CASSGGVHTQYF
DNA: TGTGCCAGCAGTGGGGGCGTGCATACGCAGTATTTT

V: TRBV7-2
size: .
J: TRBJ1-1
D: .
CDR3: CASSPALGGFKGGEAFF
DNA: TGTGCCAGCAGCCCAGCACTAGGGGGATTCAAGGGTGGTGAAGCTTTCTTT

V: TRBV11-1
size: .
J: TRBJ2-6
D: .
CDR3: CASSLAGSGANVLTF
DNA: TGTGCCAGCAGCTTAGCAGGGTCTGGGGCCAACGTCCTGACTTTC

V: TRBV7-2
size: .
J: TRBJ2-3
D: .
CDR3: CASSSRRGDTQYF
DNA: TGTGCCAGCAGCTCCCGCCGGGGGGATACGCAGTATTTT

V: TRBV5-1
size: .
J: TRBJ2-7
D: .
CDR3: CASSLGASNEQYF
DNA: TGCGCCAGCAGCTTGGGAGCCTCCAACGAGCAGTACTTC

V: TRBV30
size: .
J: TRBJ2-3
D: .
CDR3: CAWSVSHQSGDTQYF
DNA: TGTGCCTGGAGTGTATCCCACCAATCTGGAGATACGCAGTATTTT

V: TRBV21-1
size: .
J: TRBJ2-1
D: .
CDR3: CASSILCMWGGPVDEQFF
DNA: TGTGCCAGCAGCATCCTCTGCATGTGGGGGGGCCCTGTGGATGAGCAGTTCTTC

V: TRBV30
size: .
J: TRBJ1-1
D: TRBD1
CDR3: CAWRVTGGTEAFF
DNA: TGTGCCTGGAGAGTGACAGGGGGGACTGAAGCTTTCTTT

V: TRBV7-2
size: .
J: TRBJ2-7
D: .
CDR3: CASSPPGQTYEQYF
DNA: TGTGCCAGCAGCCCCCCGGGCCAGACCTACGAGCAGTACTTC

V: TRBV2
size: .
J: TRBJ2-7
D: .
CDR3: CASSDGQPYEQYF
DNA: TGTGCCAGCAGTGATGGACAGCCCTACGAGCAGTACTTC

V: TRBV29-1
size: few
J: TRBJ2-1
D: .
CDR3: CSVDPAPGNEQFF
DNA: TGCAGCGTTGACCCCGCCCCGGGGAATGAGCAGTTCTTC

V: TRBV15
size: once
J: TRBJ2-5
D: .
CDR3: CATSRDGETQYF
DNA: TGTGCCACCAGCAGAGATGGCGAGACCCAGTACTTC

V: TRBV30
size: .
J: TRBJ1-1
D: .
CDR3: CAWSVLGRGNTEAFF
DNA: TGTGCCTGGAGTGTACTAGGAAGAGGGAACACTGAAGCTTTCTTT

V: TRBV5-1
size: once
J: TRBJ2-6
D: .
CDR3: CASSLWGSGANVLTF
DNA: TGCGCCAGCAGCTTGTGGGGGTCTGGGGCCAACGTCCTGACTTTC

V: TRBV29-1
size: .
J: TRBJ1-1
D: .
CDR3: CSGGYTEAFF
DNA: TGCAGTGGGGGCTACACTGAAGCTTTCTTT

V: TRBV5-6
size: many
J: TRBJ2-3
D: .
CDR3: CASSLLRRLDGTDTQYF
DNA: TGTGCCAGCAGCTTGTTACGTCGGCTAGATGGCACAGATACGCAGTATTTT

V: TRBV29-1
size: .
J: TRBJ1-1
D: .
CDR3: CSVAVFGQKNTEAFF
DNA: TGCAGCGTTGCGGTCTTCGGACAGAAGAACACTGAAGCTTTCTTT

V: TRBV30
size: .
J: TRBJ1-1
D: .
CDR3: CAWSVTLSPGDTEAFF
DNA: TGTGCCTGGAGTGTTACCCTGTCGCCAGGGGACACTGAAGCTTTCTTT

V: TRBV7-2
size: .
J: TRBJ2-5
D: .
CDR3: CASSLEPRRQETQYF
DNA: TGTGCCAGCAGCTTAGAGCCTAGACGACAGGAGACCCAGTACTTC

V: TRBV9
size: once
J: TRBJ1-2
D: .
CDR3: CASSVAVPGPASNYGYTF
DNA: TGTGCCAGCAGCGTAGCGGTTCCGGGTCCAGCTTCTAACTATGGCTACACCTTC

V: TRBV29-1
size: .
J: TRBJ2-7
D: TRBD2
CDR3: CSVGLAVTYEQYF
DNA: TGCAGCGTTGGTCTAGCGGTTACCTACGAGCAGTACTTC

V: TRBV5-1
size: few
J: TRBJ2-3
D: TRBD2
CDR3: CASSLLGGLDVVDTQYF
DNA: TGCGCCAGCAGCTTGTTGGGAGGACTAGATGTGGTAGATACGCAGTATTTT

V: TRBV4-3
size: .
J: TRBJ2-1
D: .
CDR3: CASSQDIVQGRSFF
DNA: TGCGCCAGCAGCCAAGATATAGTCCAGGGTAGGTCGTTCTTC

V: TRBV4-3
size: .
J: TRBJ2-7
D: TRBD1
CDR3: CASSQEPGGYEQYF
DNA: TGCGCCAGCAGCCAAGAACCAGGGGGTTACGAGCAGTACTTC

V: TRBV2
size: few
J: TRBJ1-1
D: .
CDR3: CASIGLGYTEAFF
DNA: TGTGCCAGCATAGGGTTGGGTTACACTGAAGCTTTCTTT

V: TRBV30
size: .
J: TRBJ2-3
D: TRBD2
CDR3: CAWSALTSGRASGTQYF
DNA: TGTGCCTGGAGCGCACTGACTAGCGGGCGAGCATCAGGTACGCAGTATTTT

V: TRBV9
size: few
J: TRBJ2-2
D: .
CDR3: CASSPRGAGIGAGELFF
DNA: TGTGCCAGCAGCCCCCGCGGGGCAGGGATCGGCGCCGGGGAGCTGTTTTTT

V: TRBV9
size: few
J: TRBJ1-2
D: TRBD1
CDR3: CASSAQTTGTGTMGGYGYTF
DNA: TGTGCCAGCAGCGCACAAACTACCGGGACAGGGACTATGGGAGGCTATGGCTACACCTTC

V: TRBV15
size: .
J: TRBJ2-7
D: .
CDR3: CATSFSGVTPYEQYF
DNA: TGTGCCACCAGCTTCTCCGGGGTTACCCCCTACGAGCAGTACTTC

V: TRBV12-5
size: .
J: TRBJ2-4
D: .
CDR3: CASKGQGKNIQYF
DNA: TGTGCTAGCAAGGGGCAGGGCAAAAACATTCAGTACTTC

V: TRBV9
size: .
J: TRBJ1-1
D: .
CDR3: CASSVVGRSTEAFF
DNA: TGTGCCAGCAGCGTAGTAGGCAGGTCCACTGAAGCTTTCTTT

V: TRBV11-2
size: few
J: TRBJ2-5
D: .
CDR3: CASSLRRMETQYF
DNA: TGTGCCAGCAGCTTGAGAAGAATGGAGACCCAGTACTTC

V: TRBV27
size: .
J: TRBJ2-7
D: TRBD1
CDR3: CASSHGQAYEQYF
DNA: TGTGCCAGCAGTCATGGACAGGCCTACGAGCAGTACTTC

V: TRBV7-2
size: few
J: TRBJ2-2
D: TRBD2
CDR3: CASRLLAEERLFF
DNA: TGTGCCAGCAGACTTCTAGCGGAAGAAAGGCTGTTTTTT